This TCR beta chain was profiled in a study of T cell repertoires in cytomegalovirus infection. Study in general: Matching HLA type and CMV infection were both indicated by public TCR beta signatures.

Note on this clonotype: Its target is not known.

Findings of the study overall: HLA-C-restricted CMV clonotypes gave the most frequent clonotype in two of eight donors. Summed frequency of shared TCR beta families picked out CMV carriers who also had the relevant HLA.

V gave up 5 bases and J gave up 0 bases, with 14 bases separating them. The CDR3 spans 15 residues. CDR1 and CDR2 (germline): SGHAT, FQDESV (reference sequence). TCRdb called the reads again in MiXCR, with one record for every CDR3 protein. The sample has fewer than 250,000 distinct CDR3 sequences; more than 9% are singletons. The sequence derives from a human donor in good health (CMV status not recorded). Some clones in this sample may be carry-over from other donors' samples. Sequenced: PBMCs. The genes are TRBV11-1 and TRBJ2-7; D tentatively fits TRBD1 or TRBD2 (5 bases each). The CDR3 nucleotides are TGTGCCAGCAGCAATCCCGGGACGGTCTCCTACGAGCAGTACTTC. It codes for CASSNPGTVSYEQYF.